Listed below are T cell receptor beta chains from one sample, sequenced in a study of radiotherapy plus CTLA-4 blockade in lung cancer. Profiled with immunoSEQ multiplex PCR; TCRdb holds only in-frame clones, not every one. The sample lists approximately 80,000 clones; less than 85% were seen once. Sample: peripheral blood, taken from a patient treated with radiotherapy plus ipilimumab. Source of these receptors: a human donor with non-small cell lung cancer whose response to radiotherapy plus ipilimumab could not be evaluated. Both conserved end residues are trimmed from each CDR3. Each record gives: J gene, D gene, clone size, V gene, CDR3 protein. The D gene is left open where the match is weak. Clone size is stated in some rows and not others, as once, few, many or a class when expanded.

J: TRBJ2-5
D: .
size: .
V: TRBV5-4
CDR3: ASSLTGGLETQY

J: TRBJ2-2
D: .
size: once
V: TRBV18
CDR3: ASSTEVGTGELF

J: TRBJ2-1
D: .
size: .
V: TRBV27
CDR3: ASRRALNEQF

J: TRBJ2-7
D: TRBD2
size: .
V: TRBV29-1
CDR3: SASGLASSYEQY

J: TRBJ2-6
D: .
size: .
V: TRBV11-2
CDR3: ASSPPGTFRSGANVLT

J: TRBJ1-2
D: .
size: .
V: TRBV7-3
CDR3: ASSLTSTTGNLNYGYT

J: TRBJ1-4
D: .
size: few
V: TRBV6-1
CDR3: ASSEARGGYEKLF

J: TRBJ2-3
D: TRBD2
size: .
V: TRBV7-3
CDR3: ASSPGTSGGWGATQY

J: TRBJ1-2
D: .
size: .
V: TRBV5-1
CDR3: ASSPRAGAGYGYT

J: TRBJ1-1
D: .
size: .
V: TRBV7-3
CDR3: ASSFQANTEAF

J: TRBJ2-3
D: .
size: .
V: TRBV9
CDR3: ASSEENTDTQY

J: TRBJ2-1
D: TRBD2
size: .
V: TRBV11-1
CDR3: ASSLGGSSGGHYNEQF

J: TRBJ2-5
D: TRBD2
size: .
V: TRBV10-3
CDR3: AISEVVAGAGETQY

J: TRBJ2-2
D: .
size: .
V: TRBV4-2
CDR3: ASSQVEILGANTGELF

J: TRBJ2-1
D: .
size: once
V: TRBV7-2
CDR3: ASSASSYNEQF

J: TRBJ2-1
D: .
size: .
V: TRBV18
CDR3: ASSPLRGGNEQF

J: TRBJ2-6
D: TRBD1
size: .
V: TRBV4-1
CDR3: ASSAQGSGANVLT

J: TRBJ2-7
D: TRBD1
size: .
V: TRBV4-1
CDR3: ASSQETGVALSYEQY

J: TRBJ2-7
D: TRBD2
size: few
V: TRBV6-6
CDR3: ASSYATSGYEQY

J: TRBJ1-4
D: .
size: few
V: TRBV10-3
CDR3: AIRGVGEKLF